This TCR beta chain was recovered during a study of blood T cell repertoires in COVID-19 (dated by TCRdb to 2018 to 2020). Background for the entire study: The collaborator samples originated in the United States, Italy and Spain and spanned the acute and convalescent phases of COVID-19. The prospective study material was composed of cDNA or gDNA derived from T cells, B-cell-depleted T cells, or PBMCs. The samples were drawn from two sources: the first 160 participants of the ongoing ImmuneRACE study, and 950 to 1,500 subjects contributed by 6 global collaborators. The dataset comprised deeply sampled blood TCRbeta repertoires from subjects exposed to, actively infected with, or recovered from COVID-19. Where available, HLA class I and class II types were taken from metadata supplied by the sample provider and were not determined by assay-based typing. A freely available public database, intended as a resource for researchers studying the immune response to SARS-CoV-2, is where the repertoires were released. The sample metadata nearly always contained a de-identified subject ID, COVID-19 status, age in years and sex.

The immunoSEQ Assay, a bias-controlled multiplex PCR, was used to amplify TCRbeta CDR3 regions from genomic DNA. The source study handled its data this way. Nucleated cell counts per sample were estimated from amplification of reference gene primers within the assay. To quantify the absolute abundance of each unique TCRbeta CDR3 rearrangement, sequence reads were collapsed and filtered. For each sample, productive Simpson clonality was calculated by taking the square root of Simpson's diversity index across productive rearrangements. TCRdb obtained this table from immuneACCESS and retained in-frame rearrangements with V and J assigned. These tables miss some clones; where compared with another copy, unresolved V genes account for less than half of the shortfall, and the remainder is unexplained. V and J calls and clone size follow that table, whereas D and trimming were derived from the DNA. Present in this sample are 350,000 to 400,000 clones, roughly 90% of which were seen just once. The leading ten clones occupy approximately 7% of the sample.

Findings and caveats that apply to the study as a whole: Clinical and demographic metadata were provided uncurated, with the amount varying by source and participant.

Note on this clone: Its specific antigen is unknown. One base away there is no much larger clone; base qualities are not given.

From the cysteine up to the phenylalanine, the CDR3 has a length of 16 residues. Just CDR3 DNA is preserved here, 48 bases in frame from base 1. The germline V gene (reference sequence) sets CDR1 to LGHDT and CDR2 to YNNKEL. V and J are trimmed by 2 bases and 0 bases, and the gene matches miss 2 bases of the junction. Whole blood was collected in K2EDTA tubes by collaborating institutions according to the institutions' own protocols. For TCRbeta analysis, collaborators shipped samples in one of three forms: frozen whole blood, isolated PBMCs, or DNA extracted from either of those sample types. Sequencing was performed on peripheral blood. The TCR was taken from a man younger than 35 with active or convalescent COVID-19. The rearrangement combines TRBV3-1 (or the pseudogene TRBV3-2) with TRBJ2-3; 10 bases in the middle match TRBD2. The CDR3 loop reads CASSQRTSGSTDTQYF. Here is the DNA: TGTGCCAGCAGCCAACGGACTAGCGGTAGCACAGATACGCAGTATTTT.